The rows below give T cell receptor beta chains drawn from one sample of a study of blood T cell repertoires in COVID-19. Measured with immunoSEQ multiplex PCR; TCRdb has only the in-frame clones, and not every one. The repertoire consists of 400,000 or so clones, with around nine tenths occurring once and the leading ten covering about 1.4%. The sample was peripheral blood. These receptors were obtained from a woman aged 40 to 55 with COVID-19, enrolled during active disease. Both conserved end residues are trimmed from each CDR3. D genes are given only for firm matches.

CDR3 protein: ASTMGQGTVKGTEAF; D gene: TRBD1; V gene: TRBV19
CDR3 protein: ASSLSLAGAGGDTQY; D gene: TRBD2; V gene: TRBV5-4
CDR3 protein: ASSLQGPGNTIY; D gene: TRBD1; V gene: TRBV5-1
CDR3 protein: ATSDTTSGEQF; D gene: TRBD2; V gene: TRBV24-1
CDR3 protein: ASSARGANTGELF; D gene: .; V gene: TRBV9
CDR3 protein: ASSSSGLAGETQY; D gene: TRBD2; V gene: TRBV7-9
CDR3 protein: ASGLAGGQETQY; D gene: TRBD2; V gene: TRBV7-9
CDR3 protein: ASRRRTSGGVDEQF; D gene: TRBD2; V gene: TRBV2
CDR3 protein: ASSLIPDRGGSGYT; D gene: TRBD1; V gene: TRBV28
CDR3 protein: ATSRDFNGGSYEQY; D gene: .; V gene: TRBV15
CDR3 protein: ASSSYRDRGNGYT; D gene: TRBD1; V gene: TRBV5-4
CDR3 protein: AIRKTGGENTEAF; D gene: TRBD1; V gene: TRBV10-3
CDR3 protein: ASSESTAGTGGTGELF; D gene: TRBD1; V gene: TRBV10-2
CDR3 protein: ASRPIAGGGGSEQY; D gene: TRBD2; V gene: TRBV4-1
CDR3 protein: ASSRDLLSGANVLT; D gene: .; V gene: TRBV5-1
CDR3 protein: ASRKQGEETQY; D gene: TRBD1; V gene: TRBV19
CDR3 protein: ASSPGTTVNYGYT; D gene: .; V gene: TRBV7-3
CDR3 protein: ASSYKGTGITGELF; D gene: TRBD1; V gene: TRBV6-5
CDR3 protein: ASSYAQGSDTQY; D gene: .; V gene: TRBV6-5
CDR3 protein: ASSQDRASQPQH; D gene: TRBD1; V gene: TRBV4-1
CDR3 protein: ASSPLSGREIFNEQF; D gene: TRBD2; V gene: TRBV25-1
CDR3 protein: ASSPGQGGSYNSPLH; D gene: TRBD1; V gene: TRBV6-6
CDR3 protein: ASSTRQGWSNEQF; D gene: TRBD1; V gene: TRBV7-2
CDR3 protein: ASSQGHLAGRKETQY; D gene: TRBD2; V gene: TRBV3-1/TRBV3-2
CDR3 protein: ASSFRDSNYEQY; D gene: TRBD1; V gene: TRBV6-5
CDR3 protein: ASRSDRVDGYT; D gene: TRBD1; V gene: TRBV27
CDR3 protein: ASSPLAGANTGELF; D gene: .; V gene: TRBV18
CDR3 protein: ASSDSGTGLNEQY; D gene: TRBD1; V gene: TRBV6-6
CDR3 protein: ASTDRAPNEKLF; D gene: TRBD1; V gene: TRBV27
CDR3 protein: ASSTGDRVTGELF; D gene: TRBD1; V gene: TRBV7-9
CDR3 protein: ASSPVTGFVSETQY; D gene: .; V gene: TRBV18
CDR3 protein: ASSLGGDYGYT; D gene: .; V gene: TRBV19
CDR3 protein: ASSQVIGAGELF; D gene: .; V gene: TRBV14
CDR3 protein: ASKNLLLSSYNSPLH; D gene: .; V gene: TRBV19
CDR3 protein: ASKGGLFYGYT; D gene: .; V gene: TRBV19
CDR3 protein: ASSEPQGSSYNSPLH; D gene: .; V gene: TRBV10-2
CDR3 protein: ASRNPMVRGSNQPQH; D gene: .; V gene: TRBV28
CDR3 protein: ASSEILQGRTDTQY; D gene: .; V gene: TRBV6-1
CDR3 protein: ASSRPADSPNGYT; D gene: .; V gene: TRBV5-4
CDR3 protein: ASRLRQGPSPLH; D gene: TRBD1; V gene: TRBV7-2
CDR3 protein: ASSLEGDSNQPQH; D gene: .; V gene: TRBV7-8
CDR3 protein: ASSAQGNQPQH; D gene: .; V gene: TRBV28
CDR3 protein: ASRGPRGRGGNSPLH; D gene: .; V gene: TRBV25-1
CDR3 protein: STETGGRTEAF; D gene: TRBD1; V gene: TRBV29-1